The present entry profiles one T cell receptor (beta chain) with its context. There is no known antigen for this receptor. No clone much larger than this one lies a single base away; base qualities are absent. This sample is part of a study of blood T cell repertoires in COVID-19 (dated by TCRdb to 2018 to 2021). Regarding the research as a whole: Collaborator samples came from the United States, Italy and Spain and covered acute and convalescent phases of COVID-19. The material from the prospective study consisted of cDNA or gDNA derived from T cells, B-cell-depleted T cells, or PBMCs. Subjects who had been exposed to COVID-19, were actively infected with it, or had recovered from it provided the deeply sampled blood TCRbeta repertoires that made up the dataset. The repertoires were made available in a free public database intended to serve as a resource for research on the immune response to SARS-CoV-2. The samples were drawn from two sources: the first 160 participants of the ongoing ImmuneRACE study, and 1,200 or so subjects contributed by 6 global collaborators. Nearly every sample came with metadata listing a de-identified subject ID, COVID-19 status, age in years and sex. Where HLA class I and class II types were available, the types were taken from metadata supplied by the sample provider, not from assay-based typing. On the study overall, not on this receptor specifically: The quantity of clinical and demographic metadata differed by source and by participant and was supplied without curation.

The immunoSEQ Assay, a bias-controlled multiplex PCR, was used to amplify TCRbeta CDR3 regions from genomic DNA. The paper's processing steps were these. The number of nucleated cells in each sample was estimated by amplification of reference gene primers within the assay. To quantify the absolute abundance of each unique TCRbeta CDR3 rearrangement, sequence reads were collapsed and filtered. For each sample, productive Simpson clonality was calculated as the square root of Simpson's diversity index over productive rearrangements. This immuneACCESS table, as held by TCRdb, lists in-frame sequences with V and J called but not all clones. Of the missing ones, under half trace to an unresolved V gene in checked studies; the others have no known cause. From that table come the V and J calls and clone size; the DNA was used to work out D and trimming. This sample has approximately 110,000 clones in its table, and approximately 87% of those were observed once. About 18% of the sample is taken by the ten largest.

Whole blood was collected in K2EDTA tubes by collaborating institutions according to the institutions' own protocols. For TCRbeta analysis, collaborators shipped samples in one of three forms: frozen whole blood, isolated PBMCs, or DNA extracted from either of those sample types. V is pruned by 8 bases and J by 6 bases, leaving 10 bases of the junction without a gene match. From its cysteine to its phenylalanine, the CDR3 spans 14 amino acids. Only CDR3 DNA is held: 42 bases, read in frame from base 1. Via the germline V gene, CDR1 is SGHVS and CDR2 FQNEAQ. This clonotype originated in a woman between 55 and 75 years old with acute or convalescent COVID-19. This sequence uses TRBV7-8 and TRBJ2-3; 8 central bases correspond to TRBD2. Sequencing was performed on peripheral blood. The CDR3 is CASGTSRSSDTQYF. In nucleotide form, the sequence is TGTGCCAGCGGGACTAGTCGGAGTTCGGATACGCAGTATTTT.